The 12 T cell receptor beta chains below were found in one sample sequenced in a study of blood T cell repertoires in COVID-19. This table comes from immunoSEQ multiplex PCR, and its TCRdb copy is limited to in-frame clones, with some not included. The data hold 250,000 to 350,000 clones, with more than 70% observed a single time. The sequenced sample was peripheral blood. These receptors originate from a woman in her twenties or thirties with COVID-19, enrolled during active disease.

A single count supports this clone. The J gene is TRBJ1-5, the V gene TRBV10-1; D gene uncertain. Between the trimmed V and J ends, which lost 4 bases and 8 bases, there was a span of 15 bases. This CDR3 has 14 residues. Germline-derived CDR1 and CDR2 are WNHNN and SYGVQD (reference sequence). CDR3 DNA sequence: TGCGCCAGCAGTGCGGAGGGATTATGGGAGCCCCAGCATTTT. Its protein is CASSAEGLWEPQHF.

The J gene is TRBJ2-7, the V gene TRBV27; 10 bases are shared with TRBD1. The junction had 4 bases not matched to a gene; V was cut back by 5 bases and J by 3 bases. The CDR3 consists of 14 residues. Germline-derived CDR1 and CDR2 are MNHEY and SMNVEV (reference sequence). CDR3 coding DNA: TGTGCCAGCAGTCGGGACAGGGGCCGCTACGAGCAGTACTTC. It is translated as CASSRDRGRYEQYF.

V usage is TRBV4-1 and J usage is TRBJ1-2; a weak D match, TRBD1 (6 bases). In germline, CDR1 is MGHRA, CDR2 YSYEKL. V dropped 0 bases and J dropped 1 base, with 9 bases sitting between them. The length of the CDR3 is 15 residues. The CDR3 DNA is TGCGCCAGCAGCCAAGAGATAGGGGGTAACTATGGCTACACCTTC. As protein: CASSQEIGGNYGYTF.

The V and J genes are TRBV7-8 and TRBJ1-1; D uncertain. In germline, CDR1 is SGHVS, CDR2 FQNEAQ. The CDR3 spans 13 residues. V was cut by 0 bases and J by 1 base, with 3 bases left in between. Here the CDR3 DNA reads TGTGCCAGCAGCTTAGCCAGGAACACTGAAGCTTTCTTT. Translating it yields CASSLARNTEAFF.

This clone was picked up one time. The CDR3 sequence: CASSIGLAEVNTGELFF. For the CDR3, the DNA is TGTGCCAGTAGTATAGGTCTAGCGGAGGTAAACACCGGGGAGCTGTTTTTT. V is TRBV19 and J is TRBJ2-2; TRBD2 agrees at 7 bases. The CDR3 covers 17 residues. V lost 1 base, J lost 2 bases, and 7 bases stayed unmatched. Germline CDR1 LNHDA, CDR2 SQIVND (reference sequence).

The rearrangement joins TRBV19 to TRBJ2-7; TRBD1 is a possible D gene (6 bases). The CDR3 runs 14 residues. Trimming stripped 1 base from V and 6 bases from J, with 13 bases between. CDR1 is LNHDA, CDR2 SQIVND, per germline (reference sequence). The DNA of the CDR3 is TGTGCCAGTAGTATAGCCAAGTCAGGGGTCGAGCAGTACTTC. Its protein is CASSIAKSGVEQYF.

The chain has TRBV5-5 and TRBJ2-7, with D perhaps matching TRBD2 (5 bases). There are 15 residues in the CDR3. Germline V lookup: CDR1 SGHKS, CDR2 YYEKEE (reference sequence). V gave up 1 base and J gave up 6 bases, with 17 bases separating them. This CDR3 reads CASSLSPLADREQYF. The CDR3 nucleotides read TGTGCCAGCAGCTTGTCGCCTCTAGCTGATCGCGAGCAGTACTTC.

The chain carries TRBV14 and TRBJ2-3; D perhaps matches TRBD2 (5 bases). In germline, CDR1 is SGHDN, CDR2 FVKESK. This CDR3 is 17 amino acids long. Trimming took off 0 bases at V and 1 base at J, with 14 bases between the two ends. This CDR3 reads CASSQERGSPRTDTQYF. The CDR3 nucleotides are TGTGCCAGCAGCCAAGAGAGAGGGAGCCCCCGCACAGATACGCAGTATTTT.

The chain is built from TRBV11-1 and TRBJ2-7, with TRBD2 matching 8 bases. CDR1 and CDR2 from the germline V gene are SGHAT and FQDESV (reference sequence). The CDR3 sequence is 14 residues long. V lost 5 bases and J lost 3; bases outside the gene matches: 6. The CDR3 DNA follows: TGTGCCAGCAGCCGTGGGGGACTAGGCTACGAGCAGTACTTC. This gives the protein CASSRGGLGYEQYF.

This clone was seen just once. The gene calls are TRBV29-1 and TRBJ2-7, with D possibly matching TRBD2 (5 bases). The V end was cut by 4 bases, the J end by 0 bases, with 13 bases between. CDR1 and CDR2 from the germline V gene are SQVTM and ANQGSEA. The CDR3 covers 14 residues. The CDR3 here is CSVARTGSSYEQYF. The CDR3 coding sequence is TGCAGCGTTGCTCGGACGGGAAGCTCCTACGAGCAGTACTTC.

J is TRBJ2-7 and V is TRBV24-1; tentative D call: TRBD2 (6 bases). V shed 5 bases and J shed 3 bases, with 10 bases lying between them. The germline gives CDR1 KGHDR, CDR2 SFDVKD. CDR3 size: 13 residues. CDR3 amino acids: CATSGRTNYEQYF. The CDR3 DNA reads TGTGCCACCAGTGGACGGACTAACTACGAGCAGTACTTC.

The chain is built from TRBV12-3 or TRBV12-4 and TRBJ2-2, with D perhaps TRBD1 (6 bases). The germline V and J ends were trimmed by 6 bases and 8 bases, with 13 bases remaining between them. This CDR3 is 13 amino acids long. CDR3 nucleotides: TGTGCCAGCAGACCCCACAGGGAGGGGGAGCTGTTTTTT. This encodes CASRPHREGELFF.